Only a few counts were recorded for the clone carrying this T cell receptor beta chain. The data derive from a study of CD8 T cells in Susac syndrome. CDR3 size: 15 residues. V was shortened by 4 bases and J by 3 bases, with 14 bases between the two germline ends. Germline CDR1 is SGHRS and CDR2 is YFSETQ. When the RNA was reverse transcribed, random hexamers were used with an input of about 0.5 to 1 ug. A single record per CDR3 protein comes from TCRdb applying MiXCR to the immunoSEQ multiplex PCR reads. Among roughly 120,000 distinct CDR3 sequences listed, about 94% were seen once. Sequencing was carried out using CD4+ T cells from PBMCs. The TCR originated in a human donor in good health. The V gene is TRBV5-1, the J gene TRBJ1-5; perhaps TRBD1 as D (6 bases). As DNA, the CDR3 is TGCGCCAGCAGCACCCCGGCAGGGGACAATCAGCCCCAGCATTTT. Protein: CASSTPAGDNQPQHF.